These 21 T cell receptor beta chains originate from one sample sequenced in a study of CD8+CD57+ T cells in acquired aplastic anemia. CDR3 and TCR beta VDJ profiling relied on genomic DNA as the template. TCRdb reprocessed the reads via MiXCR and lists one record per CDR3 protein. The data contain 150,000 or so distinct CDR3 sequences, under 55% of them singletons. For sequencing, patients were chosen who had shown expansion of CD8+CD57+ cells by flow cytometry. The specimen was sorted CD4+, CD8+, or CD8+CD57+ T cells (not recorded which) from PBMCs. These receptors originate from a human donor with aplastic anemia.

The chain is built from TRBV10-1 and TRBJ1-1, with 11 bases lining up with TRBD1. The V gene end was trimmed by 5 bases and the J gene end by 0 bases; junction bases not matched to a gene: 8. CDR1 is WNHNN and CDR2 is SYGVQD in the germline V gene (reference sequence). The CDR3 length is 17 residues. CDR3 region: CASSPDRGRLMNTEAFF. The CDR3 DNA reads as TGCGCCAGCAGTCCGGACAGGGGGCGGCTCATGAACACTGAAGCTTTCTTT.

As DNA, the CDR3 is TGTGCCAGCAGCTTGGCCAATGGGGGGCTAGGAGAAAAACTGTTTTTT. Amino acids: CASSLANGGLGEKLFF. The chain recombines TRBV5-6 with TRBJ1-4; perhaps TRBD1 as D (6 bases). The germline V gene encodes CDR1 SGHDT and CDR2 YYEEEE. The CDR3 loop spans 16 amino acids. V was cut by 0 bases and J by 8 bases, with 17 bases left in between.

This clonotype was recorded at least ten times. The chain uses TRBV3-1 and TRBJ1-6; no definite D call. V lost 4 bases and J 6 bases, leaving 4 bases between the germline ends. Germline CDR1 LGHDT, CDR2 YNNKEL (reference sequence). The CDR3 is made up of 12 amino acids. The CDR3 nucleotides are TGTGCCAGCAGCCCGGTTAATTCACCCCTCCACTTT. This gives the protein CASSPVNSPLHF. Full variable domain (missing parts from reference TRBV3-1 and TRBJ1-6): DTAVSQTPKYLVTQMGNDKSIKCEQNLGHDTMYWYKQDSKKFLKIMFSYNNKELIINETVPNRFSPKSPDKAHLNLHINSLELGDSAVYFCASSPVNSPLHFGNGTRLTVT.

A note on this clonotype: This may arise from a read error, as a much more abundant clone is one base away. CDR3 amino acids: CASSPDSLLTDTQYF. Written as DNA, the CDR3 is TGCGCCAGCAGTCCCGACAGTCTTCTCACAGATACGCAGTATTTT. The J gene is TRBJ2-3, the V gene TRBV4-3; D perhaps matches TRBD1 (5 bases). Germline CDR1 is LGHNA and CDR2 is YSLEER. V lost 6 bases to trimming and J lost 2 bases, with 15 bases between them. The CDR3 extends over 15 amino acids.

There are many counts of this clonotype. This chain uses TRBV15 with TRBJ1-5; 10 bases fit TRBD1. In germline, CDR1 is LNHNV, CDR2 YYDKDF (reference sequence). The CDR3 runs to 15 residues. J was trimmed by 12 bases and V by 5 bases; bases with no gene match: 13. Here the CDR3 DNA reads TGTGCCACCAGCTTACAGGACAGGGGGGGGGGGCTCCAGCATTTT. Amino acid sequence: CATSLQDRGGGLQHF.

The V and J genes are TRBV20-1 and TRBJ1-2; 7 positions agree with TRBD1. The trim removed 6 bases at V and 4 bases at J, leaving 8 bases unmatched. CDR1 is DFQATT, CDR2 SNEGSKA, per germline (reference sequence). The CDR3 totals 13 residues. The CDR3: CSAPTGKSYGYTF. CDR3 nucleotides: TGCAGTGCCCCGACAGGGAAGAGCTATGGCTACACCTTC.

The V and J genes are TRBV2 and TRBJ1-6, with 9 bases fitting TRBD1. Trimming removed 4 bases from V and 8 bases from J; junction bases left unmatched: 6. Germline V CDR1 and CDR2: SNHLY, FYNNEI. The CDR3 has 15 amino acids. The CDR3 DNA sequence: TGTGCCAGCAGTGCCAGGACAGGGGAGCATTCACCCCTCCACTTT. This sequence encodes CASSARTGEHSPLHF.

This chain uses TRBV4-1 with TRBJ2-7; the D gene is possibly TRBD2 (6 bases). This CDR3 region has 15 residues. V shed 2 bases and J shed 4 bases, with 15 bases lying between them. The germline V gene has CDR1 MGHRA and CDR2 YSYEKL. The CDR3 DNA is TGCGCCAGCAGCCAAACGACGGGGAGGCCGTACGAGCAGTACTTC. Translating it yields CASSQTTGRPYEQYF.

The rearrangement links TRBV20-1 to TRBJ2-7; tentatively, D is TRBD2 (6 bases). This CDR3 contains 13 residues. V was clipped by 3 bases and J by 2 bases, with 11 bases between them. Germline lookup yields CDR1 DFQATT and CDR2 SNEGSKA (reference sequence). CDR3 amino acids: CSASPGRTYEQYF. DNA of the CDR3: TGCAGTGCTAGCCCAGGGAGGACCTACGAGCAGTACTTC.

With respect to this clonotype: This may be a read error, as it is one base from a much larger clone. This rearrangement joins TRBV12-3 or TRBV12-4 to TRBJ1-1; D is possibly TRBD1 (6 bases). CDR3 length: 15 residues. CDR3 DNA: TGTGCCAGCAGTTTGTGGCAGGGGAGGAACACTGAAGCTTCCTTT. Amino acid sequence: CASSLWQGRNTEASF.

The chain joins TRBV7-2 to TRBJ2-5; the D is unclear. Germline values: CDR1 SGHTA, CDR2 FQGNSA. The V end was cut by 0 bases, the J end by 5 bases, with 4 bases between. The length of the CDR3 is 12 residues. CDR3 sequence reads: CASSLAFETQYF. The CDR3 DNA reads TGTGCCAGCAGCTTAGCGTTTGAGACCCAGTACTTC.

The gene calls are TRBV20-1 and TRBJ2-7; 13 nucleotides align to TRBD2. After removal of 4 bases from V and 10 bases from J, the junction contained 10 bases not matched to a gene. CDR1 is DFQATT and CDR2 is SNEGSKA in the germline V gene (reference sequence). This CDR3 region has 14 residues. The CDR3 spells CSAKTGTSGAVQYF. The DNA of the CDR3 is TGCAGTGCTAAAACCGGGACTAGCGGGGCCGTACAGTACTTC.

This clonotype was detected only once. This chain links TRBV20-1 with TRBJ2-4; D possibly corresponds to TRBD2 (5 bases). The germline CDR1 and CDR2 sequences are DFQATT and SNEGSKA (reference sequence). V lost 3 bases and J lost 0, with 9 bases in between. This CDR3 is built from 14 residues. CDR3: CSASRGLAKNIQYF. The CDR3 DNA sequence: TGCAGTGCTAGCCGCGGACTAGCCAAAAACATTCAGTACTTC.

This clonotype was counted at least ten times. The rearrangement links TRBV10-3 to TRBJ1-4; D perhaps matches TRBD1 (6 bases). This CDR3 has 13 amino acids. Germline V gene data show CDR1 as ENHRY and CDR2 as SYGVKD. V lost 6 bases to trimming and J lost 8 bases, with 13 bases between them. The CDR3 coding sequence is TGTGCCATCAGCGCGGTCGGGGGCGAAAAACTGTTTTTT. This encodes CAISAVGGEKLFF.

This clonotype was seen repeatedly, ten times or more. The chain joins TRBV7-6 to TRBJ2-4; no firm D call. CDR1 SGHVS and CDR2 FNYEAQ come from the germline V gene. V was trimmed by 0 bases and J by 6 bases, leaving 6 bases between them. The CDR3 spans 13 residues. In DNA form, the CDR3 reads TGTGCCAGCAGCTTAGCGCTCGGAAACATTCAGTACTTC. This encodes CASSLALGNIQYF.

The CDR3 sequence: CASRTTRGRVLGNTIYF. The CDR3 nucleotides are TGTGCCAGCAGAACCACCAGGGGCAGGGTTTTGGGAAACACCATATATTTT. This chain joins TRBV27 and TRBJ1-3; D is possibly TRBD1 (6 bases). The germline gives CDR1 MNHEY, CDR2 SMNVEV (reference sequence). V gave up 6 bases and J gave up 4 bases, with 22 bases separating them. The CDR3 covers 17 residues.

The chain combines TRBV12-3 or TRBV12-4 with TRBJ2-7; D unresolved. The V and J ends lost 8 bases and 2 bases respectively, with 13 bases between them. The CDR3 has 13 residues. CDR3 coding DNA: TGTGCCAGCGCTCCTTCATCTACCTACGAGCAGTACTTC. The encoded protein is CASAPSSTYEQYF.

The DNA for the CDR3 is TGCAGTGCTCCCTCCTCCTACAATGAGCAGTTCTTC. Encoded protein: CSAPSSYNEQFF. The V and J genes are TRBV20-1 and TRBJ2-1; D is ambiguous. The CDR3 loop spans 12 amino acids. Germline-derived CDR1 and CDR2 are DFQATT and SNEGSKA (reference sequence). Trimming stripped 5 bases from V and 0 bases from J, with 5 bases between.

In the case of this clonotype: Compared with germline, one end of the junction differs, possibly owing to a read error. The genes are TRBV12-3 or TRBV12-4 and TRBJ1-1, with D perhaps matching TRBD1 (6 bases). This CDR3 region has 12 residues. The CDR3 loop reads CASSLTQGFAIF. The CDR3 nucleotides read TGTGCCAGCAGTCTCACACAGGGATTCGCGATCTTT.

This clonotype occurred many times. The chain combines TRBV19 with TRBJ1-2, with D tentatively TRBD1 (6 bases). V was pared by 7 bases and J by 3 bases, with 21 bases between. Germline V gene data show CDR1 as LNHDA and CDR2 as SQIVND (reference sequence). This CDR3 comprises 16 residues. The CDR3 coding sequence is TGTGCCAGTATTCCCACAGGGAGCTTATCCTACTATGGCTACACCTTC. Translated: CASIPTGSLSYYGYTF.

The gene calls are TRBV20-1 and TRBJ2-5; TRBD1 matches 9 bases. Losses at the gene ends were 0 bases for V and 4 bases for J; bases not matched to a gene: 0. Germline V CDR1 and CDR2: DFQATT, SNEGSKA (reference sequence). This CDR3 region has 13 residues. Here the CDR3 DNA reads TGCAGTGCTAGAGAACAGGGGGCAGAGACCCAGTACTTC. Encoded protein: CSAREQGAETQYF.